This T cell receptor beta chain was obtained from a study of blood T cell repertoires in COVID-19. Study as a whole: Samples representing acute and convalescent COVID-19 were sourced from the United States, Italy and Spain. PBMCs, B-cell-depleted T cells, or T cells were the source of the cDNA or gDNA that made up the material.

Under the authors' procedure: Estimated nucleated cell counts came from reference gene primer amplification. This table comes from immunoSEQ multiplex PCR, and its TCRdb copy is limited to in-frame clones, with some not included. V and J calls plus clone size are reproduced from that table; the DNA served to infer D and trimming. The sample has 40,000 to 50,000 clones; about 89% are singletons. The germline CDR1 and CDR2 sequences are MGHRA and YSYEKL. The CDR3 has 16 residues. V shed 0 bases and J 7 bases; nucleotides not matched to a gene: 8. The sequenced material came from peripheral blood. The sequence was collected from a man aged 45-60 years with active COVID-19. This rearrangement joins TRBV4-1 to TRBJ1-5; 8 bases agree with TRBD1. CDR3 DNA sequence: TGCGCCAGCAGCCAAGAATCGGACAGGGATCGACAGCCCCAGCATTTT. This translates into CASSQESDRDRQPQHF.